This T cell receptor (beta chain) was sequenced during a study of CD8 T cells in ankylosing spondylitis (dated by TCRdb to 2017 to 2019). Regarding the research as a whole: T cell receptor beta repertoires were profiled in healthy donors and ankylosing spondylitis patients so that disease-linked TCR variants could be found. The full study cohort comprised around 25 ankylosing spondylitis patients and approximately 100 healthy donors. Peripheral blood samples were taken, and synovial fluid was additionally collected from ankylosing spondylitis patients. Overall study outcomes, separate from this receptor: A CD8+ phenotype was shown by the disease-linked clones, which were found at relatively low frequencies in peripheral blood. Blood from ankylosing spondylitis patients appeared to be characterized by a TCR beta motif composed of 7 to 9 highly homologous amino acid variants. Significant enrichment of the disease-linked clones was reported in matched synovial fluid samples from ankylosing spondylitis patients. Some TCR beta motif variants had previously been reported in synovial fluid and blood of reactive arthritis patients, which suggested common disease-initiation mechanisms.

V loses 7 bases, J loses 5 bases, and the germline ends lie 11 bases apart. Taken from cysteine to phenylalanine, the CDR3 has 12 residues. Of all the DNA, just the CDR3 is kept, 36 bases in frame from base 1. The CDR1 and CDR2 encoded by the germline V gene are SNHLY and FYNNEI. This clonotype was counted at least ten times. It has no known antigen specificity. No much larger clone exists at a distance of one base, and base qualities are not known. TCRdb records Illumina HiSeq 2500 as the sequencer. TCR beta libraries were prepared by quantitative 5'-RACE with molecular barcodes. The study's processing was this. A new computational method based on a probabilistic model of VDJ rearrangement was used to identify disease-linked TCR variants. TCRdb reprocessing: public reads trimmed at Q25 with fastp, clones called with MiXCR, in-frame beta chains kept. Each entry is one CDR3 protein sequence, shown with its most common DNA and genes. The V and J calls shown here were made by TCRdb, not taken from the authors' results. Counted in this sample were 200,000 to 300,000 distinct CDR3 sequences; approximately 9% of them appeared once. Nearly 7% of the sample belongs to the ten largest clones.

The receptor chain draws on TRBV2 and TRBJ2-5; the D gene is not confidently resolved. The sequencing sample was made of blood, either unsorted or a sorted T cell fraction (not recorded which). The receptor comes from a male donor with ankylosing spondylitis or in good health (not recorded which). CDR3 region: CASKGSWETQYF. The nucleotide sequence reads TGTGCCAGCAAGGGTAGCTGGGAGACCCAGTACTTC.